This TCR beta chain originates from a study of CD4+ T cells in melanoma. The CDR3 extends over 17 amino acids. The V end lost 3 bases, the J end lost 1 base, and 18 bases lay between the germline ends. Germline CDR1 is ENHRY and CDR2 is SYGVKD. Clones were read by immunoSEQ multiplex PCR, and TCRdb kept only the in-frame ones, dropping some. The repertoire holds 90,000 to 130,000 clones, with 92% as singletons. Sequencing was done on a sample of peripheral blood. The genes are TRBV10-3 and TRBJ2-5, with TRBD2 as a possible D gene (5 bases). The receptor was isolated from a human donor with melanoma. The CDR3 protein is CAISEARLPSGQETQYF. The CDR3 DNA sequence: TGTGCCATCAGTGAAGCTCGTCTCCCGAGCGGCCAAGAGACCCAGTACTTC.